This section outlines one T cell receptor beta chain sequence together with its context. The sample is drawn from a study of blood T cell repertoires in COVID-19. About the research overall: T cells, B-cell-depleted T cells, or PBMCs provided the cDNA or gDNA that served as material.

The study assigned cohorts using participant-reported clinical history. This CDR3 is 15 amino acids long. Per germline, CDR1 SGHDT and CDR2 YYEEEE. V shed 2 bases and J shed 3 bases, with 9 bases lying between them. Per the study methods: Reference gene primer amplification gave estimated nucleated cell counts. The protocol was immunoSEQ multiplex PCR, while the TCRdb copy is restricted to in-frame clones and leaves out a portion. Clone size and the V and J calls come from that table; the DNA yielded D and trimming. The data hold under 200,000 clones, with about 88% observed a single time. This sequence was found in a woman in her forties or fifties who had recovered from COVID-19. Input material: PBMCs or T cells enriched from blood (not recorded which). The chain combines TRBV5-6 with TRBJ1-6, with D possibly matching TRBD1 (5 bases). For the CDR3, the DNA is TGTGCCAGCAGCTTCAGACAGATCTATAATTCACCCCTCCACTTT. Translation: CASSFRQIYNSPLHF.